The T cell receptor (beta chain) under discussion was sequenced for a study of blood T cells in healthy people across ages. Collection of 9.5 to 10 milliliters of peripheral blood was performed for each donor. Primed by a sample-barcoded 5' primer and a J-beta primer mix, a second PCR proceeded for 7 to 11 cycles. TCRdb redid the calling of the 5' RACE reads with MiXCR, one entry per CDR3 protein. The sample lists some 900,000 distinct CDR3 sequences, 29% occurring once. The specimen sequenced was blood. The clonotype was recovered from a woman of 80 years or more in good health.

The CDR3 DNA reads as TGTGCCAGCAGTCCCACGGGGGGCAGGTCCTACAATGAGCAGTACTTC. Its translation: CASSPTGGRSYNEQYF. The chain couples TRBV6-5 to TRBJ2-1; perhaps TRBD2 as D (7 bases). The DNA end is a closer match to TRBJ2-7, so the J assignment may be wrong. The CDR3 extends over 16 amino acids. From germline, CDR1 is MNHEY and CDR2 SVGAGI.